This TCR beta chain was sequenced for a study of shared clonotypes between healthy human individuals. From CD4+ cells came CD45RA+ naive and CD45RA-negative memory subsets. This CDR3 has 12 amino acids. The V gene's germline CDR1 is MDHEN and CDR2 SYDVKM. The V end was cut by 3 bases, the J end by 9 bases, with 9 bases between. A note on this clone: Its antigen is currently unknown.

The repertoire was sequenced with immunoSEQ multiplex PCR; TCRdb's copy has only in-frame clones and lacks some. The table lists 2 million to 2.5 million clones, around 90% of them singletons. General study findings and limits: A handful of donors shared around 5% of their naive CD4 clonotypes. Sequencing of the sorted subsets was shown by rarefaction to be incomplete despite large depth. Naive subsets usually exceeded memory subsets in estimated richness.

This chain uses TRBV28 with TRBJ2-4; no reliable D call. The sequencing input was naive CD4+ T cells from PBMCs. Subset described: CD45RA+ positively selected. The origin of this receptor is a man between 18 and 29 years old in good health. Some clones in this sample may be carry-over from other donors' samples. CDR3 in amino acids: CASSLPRGIQYF. CDR3 nucleotide sequence: TGTGCCAGCAGTTTGCCCCGAGGCATTCAGTACTTC. Combining the CDR3 with reference TRBV28 and TRBJ2-4 gives the whole variable domain DVKVTQSSRYLVKRTGEKVFLECVQDMDHENMFWYRQDPGLGLRLIYFSYDVKMKEKGDIPEGYSVSREKKERFSLILESASTNQTSMYLCASSLPRGIQYFGAGTRLSVL.